Described below is a single TCR beta chain sequence and its context. This CDR3 spans 14 amino acids. Germline assignment: CDR1 SGHNT and CDR2 YYREEE (reference sequence). Trimming pared 3 bases from V and 4 bases from J, leaving 12 bases between. Using constant-segment primers, 5'RACE produced TCR alpha and TCR beta cDNA libraries carrying sample barcodes and UMIs. TCRdb re-called the 5' RACE reads through MiXCR, storing one row per CDR3 protein. In the table there are under 250,000 distinct CDR3 sequences, around 25% of which are singletons. This entry comes from a study of T-cell memory formation after mild COVID-19. Across the study: Across donors, TCR clusters were largely donor specific.

This clonotype was sampled from an adult woman who had mild COVID-19 (a few samples of this study predate the infection). Cell type and time point are not known. This sequence joins TRBV5-4 and TRBJ2-3; D is perhaps TRBD1 or TRBD2 (5 bases each). Sequencing used PBMCs or a T cell subset sorted from them (not recorded which). The CDR3 region is CASSSFGDADTQYF. CDR3 sequence (DNA): TGTGCCAGCAGCTCCTTTGGGGACGCAGATACGCAGTATTTT. The variable domain in full, completed from reference TRBV5-4 and TRBJ2-3, reads ETGVTQSPTHLIKTRGQQVTLRCSSQSGHNTVSWYQQALGQGPQFIFQYYREEENGRGNFPPRFSGLQFPNYSSELNVNALELDDSALYLCASSSFGDADTQYFGPGTRLTVL.